These 21 T cell receptor beta chains were all obtained from the same sample, sequenced in a study of blood T cell repertoires in COVID-19. Measured with immunoSEQ multiplex PCR; TCRdb has only the in-frame clones, and not every one. Of about 300,000 clones detected, about 85% appear once; the ten largest clones hold 10% to 15%. The sequenced material came from peripheral blood. All receptors derive from a human donor in a cohort sampled during active COVID-19.

This clone was counted between two and nine times. The rearrangement joins TRBV19 to TRBJ2-1, with 9 positions matching TRBD2. Looked up from germline, CDR1 is LNHDA and CDR2 is SQIVND (reference sequence). CDR3 length: 15 residues. V gave up 4 bases and J gave up 6 bases; unmatched junction bases: 7. CDR3: CASSKRPSGTNEQFF. The DNA of the CDR3 is TGTGCCAGTAGTAAGAGACCTAGCGGGACCAATGAGCAGTTCTTC.

The J gene is TRBJ1-4, the V gene TRBV15; D gene ambiguous. Trimming stripped 6 bases from V and 7 bases from J, with 12 bases between. Germline V gene data show CDR1 as LNHNV and CDR2 as YYDKDF (reference sequence). This CDR3 contains 13 residues. The CDR3 sequence: CATRIEASEKLFF. The CDR3 coding sequence is TGTGCCACCAGGATCGAGGCAAGTGAAAAACTGTTTTTT. Drawing the rest from reference TRBV15 and TRBJ1-4, the complete variable domain is DAMVIQNPRYQVTQFGKPVTLSCSQTLNHNVMYWYQQKSSQAPKLLFHYYDKDFNNEADTPDNFQSRRPNTSFCFLDIRSPGLGDTAMYLCATRIEASEKLFFGSGTQLSVL.

This sequence joins TRBV13 and TRBJ1-6, with D possibly matching TRBD1 (6 bases). V was pared by 4 bases and J by 3 bases, with 16 bases between. The CDR3 sequence is 17 residues long. Germline V CDR1 and CDR2: PRHDT, FYEKMQ (reference sequence). This chain's CDR3 is CASSSRKGEGYNSPLHF. The CDR3 DNA follows: TGTGCCAGCAGCTCCCGGAAGGGGGAAGGCTATAATTCACCCCTCCACTTT.

The chain joins TRBV9 to TRBJ2-1; 8 nucleotides line up with TRBD2. The CDR3 is made up of 15 amino acids. The junction had 9 bases not matched to a gene; V was cut back by 3 bases and J by 7 bases. Germline-derived CDR1 and CDR2 are SGDLS and YYNGEE. The CDR3, as DNA: TGTGCCAGCAGCGGGGGGACTAGTCCGATTAATGAGCAGTTCTTC. Protein product: CASSGGTSPINEQFF.

The V and J genes are TRBV19 and TRBJ1-1, with D possibly matching TRBD1 (5 bases). The V end was cut by 7 bases, the J end by 4 bases, with 10 bases between. Germline CDR1 is LNHDA and CDR2 is SQIVND (reference sequence). The CDR3 totals 12 residues. The CDR3, as DNA: TGTGCCAGTATAATGGGGGGCACTGAAGCTTTCTTT. Residues: CASIMGGTEAFF.

This clone was recorded only once. The V call is TRBV21-1, the J call TRBJ2-2; TRBD1, the table's D call, lacks a check against the DNA. TRBV21-1 is a recognized pseudogene. CDR3 length equals 19 residues. CDR3 region: CASSTQRRTGEDNTGELFF. For the CDR3, the DNA is TGTGCCAGCAGCACCCAAAGAAGGACAGGGGAAGACAACACCGGGGAGCTGTTTTTT.

The rearrangement links TRBV9 to TRBJ2-7, with 9 bases matching TRBD2. CDR1 is SGDLS and CDR2 is YYNGEE in the germline V gene. The CDR3 contains 14 residues. V lost 2 bases, J lost 5 bases, and 5 bases stayed unmatched. As DNA, the CDR3 is TGTGCCAGCAGCGTTAGCGGGAGCGGCGACGAGCAGTACTTC. This sequence encodes CASSVSGSGDEQYF.

The chain couples TRBV16 to TRBJ2-7, with 10 bases that match TRBD2. Germline V gene data show CDR1 as KGHSY and CDR2 as FQNENV. The CDR3 loop spans 16 amino acids. J gave up 1 base and V 4 bases, and 7 bases lay outside the gene matches. The CDR3 DNA is TGTGCCAGCAGCCCTACTAGCGGGATTTGGTCCTACGAGCAGTACTTC. Its translation: CASSPTSGIWSYEQYF.

CDR3 in amino acids: CASSPGTRGSNEQFF. The CDR3 DNA follows: TGTGCCAGCTCACCCGGGACTAGGGGGTCCAATGAGCAGTTCTTC. The rearrangement links TRBV18 to TRBJ2-1, with TRBD2 matching 8 bases. Trimming at V came to 3 bases and at J to 6 bases, leaving 7 bases not matched to a gene. There are 15 residues in the CDR3. CDR1 KGHSH and CDR2 LQKENI come from the germline V gene.

CDR3 amino acids: CASSPGPTGSYEQYF. Here the CDR3 DNA reads TGTGCCAGCAGCCCCGGGCCTACAGGGAGCTACGAGCAGTACTTC. The V gene is TRBV6-5, the J gene TRBJ2-7, with D perhaps TRBD1 (6 bases). This CDR3 is 15 amino acids long. The germline V gene encodes CDR1 MNHEY and CDR2 SVGAGI. V was trimmed by 6 bases and J by 3 bases, leaving 18 bases between them.

This sequence joins TRBV28 and TRBJ2-2; D gene ambiguous. Trimming took 3 bases from V and 3 from J, leaving 8 bases between them. The CDR3 is 14 amino acids. The germline V gene encodes CDR1 MDHEN and CDR2 SYDVKM. The CDR3 sequence is CASSFSSHTGELFF. DNA of the CDR3: TGTGCCAGCAGTTTCTCGTCTCACACCGGGGAGCTGTTTTTT.

V is TRBV15 and J is TRBJ2-1; 8 nucleotides match TRBD2. Germline V gene lookup returns CDR1 LNHNV and CDR2 YYDKDF (reference sequence). The trim removed 1 base at V and 9 bases at J, leaving 14 bases unmatched. The CDR3 is made up of 17 amino acids. The CDR3 DNA follows: TGTGCCACCAGCAGAGCTACGGGAGGGAAGGTCGGCGGTGAGCAGTTCTTC. Amino acids: CATSRATGGKVGGEQFF.

V and J are TRBV5-6 and TRBJ1-2, with D unresolved. V dropped 0 bases and J dropped 8 bases, with 8 bases sitting between them. CDR1 is SGHDT, CDR2 YYEEEE, per germline. The CDR3 length is 12 residues. As DNA, the CDR3 is TGTGCCAGCAGCTTGGGGGCAAGGGGCTACACCTTC. Its translation is CASSLGARGYTF.

This clone was observed a few times. The chain employs TRBV21-1 and TRBJ1-5. TRBV21-1 is annotated as a pseudogene. The CDR3 spans 19 residues. CDR3 sequence (DNA): TGTGCCAGCAGCAAAAGAGGAAGAGTCAAGACCTATAGCAATCAGCCCCAGCATTTT. Translation gives CASSKRGRVKTYSNQPQHF.

J is TRBJ2-4 and V is TRBV5-8; tentatively, D is TRBD1 (7 bases). V lost 2 bases to trimming and J lost 0 bases, with 12 bases between them. The V gene's germline CDR1 is SGHTS and CDR2 YDEGEE. The CDR3 consists of 16 residues. This CDR3 is CASSLPGGLAKNIQYF. CDR3 sequence (DNA): TGTGCCAGCAGCTTACCAGGGGGACTAGCCAAAAACATTCAGTACTTC.

The CDR3 nucleotides are TGTGCCAGCAGTACAACGTCAGACAATGAGCAGTTCTTC. Translation gives CASSTTSDNEQFF. This chain joins TRBV6-5 and TRBJ2-1; D unclear. Trimming pared 5 bases from V and 5 bases from J, leaving 10 bases between. CDR3 size: 13 residues. In germline, CDR1 is MNHEY, CDR2 SVGAGI.

This clone was picked up one time. The chain uses TRBV6-5 and TRBJ2-2; TRBD1 matches at 9 bases. Germline V gene data show CDR1 as MNHEY and CDR2 as SVGAGI. V trimming: 2 bases; J trimming: 4 bases; junction bases outside the gene matches: 2. The CDR3 runs to 15 residues. CDR3 protein: CASSYRTGATGELFF. The CDR3 region has the DNA TGTGCCAGCAGTTACCGGACAGGGGCCACCGGGGAGCTGTTTTTT.

V is TRBV5-1 and J is TRBJ2-3, with 15 bases lining up with TRBD2. The CDR3 is made up of 17 amino acids. Germline CDR1 SGHRS, CDR2 YFSETQ. The V and J ends lost 4 bases and 3 bases, in that order; junction bases with no gene match: 6. The CDR3 loop is CASSSGLAGGMTDTQYF. The DNA for the CDR3 is TGCGCCAGCAGCAGCGGACTAGCGGGAGGGATGACAGATACGCAGTATTTT.

The rearrangement joins TRBV14 to TRBJ2-2; tentatively, D is TRBD1 (6 bases). The CDR3 loop spans 18 amino acids. The V and J ends lost 1 base and 3 bases respectively, with 18 bases between them. CDR1 is SGHDN, CDR2 FVKESK, per germline. The DNA of the CDR3 is TGTGCCAGCAGCCAAGGAGGCTCCCAGGGGCGCTACACCGGGGAGCTGTTTTTT. Its protein is CASSQGGSQGRYTGELFF. Full variable domain (rest looked up from reference TRBV14 and TRBJ2-2): EAGVTQFPSHSVIEKGQTVTLRCDPISGHDNLYWYRRVMGKEIKFLLHFVKESKQDESGMPNNRFLAERTGGTYSTLKVQPAELEDSGVYFCASSQGGSQGRYTGELFFGEGSRLTVL.

This clone appeared a few times. In the same sample, other DNA sequences code for this CDR3. The chain links TRBV18 to TRBJ1-5; D is possibly TRBD1 (6 bases). Germline CDR1 is KGHSH and CDR2 is LQKENI. Trimming removed 3 bases from V and 4 bases from J, with 7 bases in between. The CDR3 extends over 13 amino acids. The CDR3 bases are TGTGCCAGCTCACCCGGACAGAATCAGCCCCAGCATTTT. Its translation is CASSPGQNQPQHF.

J is TRBJ2-1 and V is TRBV4-3; 14 nucleotides line up with TRBD2. From germline, CDR1 is LGHNA and CDR2 YSLEER. The CDR3 is 14 amino acids. The V and J ends lost 3 bases and 9 bases, in that order; junction bases with no gene match: 1. The CDR3 DNA follows: TGCGCCAGCAGCCAGGGACTAGCGGGAGTTGAGCAGTTCTTC. Residues: CASSQGLAGVEQFF.